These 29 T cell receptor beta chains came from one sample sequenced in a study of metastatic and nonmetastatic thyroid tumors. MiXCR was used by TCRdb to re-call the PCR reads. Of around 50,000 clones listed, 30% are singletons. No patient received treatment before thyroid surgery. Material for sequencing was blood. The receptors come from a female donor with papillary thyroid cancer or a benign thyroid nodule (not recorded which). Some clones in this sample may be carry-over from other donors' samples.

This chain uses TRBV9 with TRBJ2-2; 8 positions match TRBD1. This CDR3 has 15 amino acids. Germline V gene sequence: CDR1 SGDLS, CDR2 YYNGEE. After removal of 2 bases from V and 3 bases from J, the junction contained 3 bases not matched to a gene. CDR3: CASSVGQGDTGELFF. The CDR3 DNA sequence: TGTGCCAGCAGCGTTGGACAGGGAGACACCGGGGAGCTGTTTTTT.

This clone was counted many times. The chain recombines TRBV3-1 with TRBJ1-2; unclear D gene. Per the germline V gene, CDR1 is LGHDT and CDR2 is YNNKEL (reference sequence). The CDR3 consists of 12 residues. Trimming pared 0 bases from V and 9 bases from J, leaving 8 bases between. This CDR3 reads CASSQDVGSYTF. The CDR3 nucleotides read TGTGCCAGCAGCCAAGATGTGGGAAGCTACACCTTC. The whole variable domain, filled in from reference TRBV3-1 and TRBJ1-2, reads DTAVSQTPKYLVTQMGNDKSIKCEQNLGHDTMYWYKQDSKKFLKIMFSYNNKELIINETVPNRFSPKSPDKAHLNLHINSLELGDSAVYFCASSQDVGSYTFGSGTRLTVV.

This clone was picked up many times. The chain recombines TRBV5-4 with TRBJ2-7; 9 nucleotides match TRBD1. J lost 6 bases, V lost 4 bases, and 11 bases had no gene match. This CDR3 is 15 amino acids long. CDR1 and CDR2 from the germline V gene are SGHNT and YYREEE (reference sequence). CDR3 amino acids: CASSRVGQGPSEQYF. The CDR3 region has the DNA TGTGCCAGCAGCCGGGTGGGACAGGGCCCCTCCGAGCAGTACTTC.

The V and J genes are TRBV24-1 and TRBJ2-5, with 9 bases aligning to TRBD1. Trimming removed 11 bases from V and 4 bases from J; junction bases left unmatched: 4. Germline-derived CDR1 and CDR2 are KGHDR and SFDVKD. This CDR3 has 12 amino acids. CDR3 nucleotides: TGTGCCAACAGACAGGGGGGAGAGACCCAGTACTTC. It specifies CANRQGGETQYF.

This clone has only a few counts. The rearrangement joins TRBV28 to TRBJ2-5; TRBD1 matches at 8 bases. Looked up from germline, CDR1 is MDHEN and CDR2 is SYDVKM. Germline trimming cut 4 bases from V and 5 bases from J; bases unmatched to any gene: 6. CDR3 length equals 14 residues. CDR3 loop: CASSSNRDRETQYF. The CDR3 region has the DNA TGTGCCAGCAGTTCAAACAGGGACAGGGAGACCCAGTACTTC.

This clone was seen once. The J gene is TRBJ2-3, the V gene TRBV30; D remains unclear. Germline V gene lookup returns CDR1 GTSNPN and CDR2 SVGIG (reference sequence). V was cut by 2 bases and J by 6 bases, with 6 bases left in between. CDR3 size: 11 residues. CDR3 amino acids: CAWSMGDTQYF. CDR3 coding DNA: TGTGCCTGGAGTATGGGGGATACGCAGTATTTT.

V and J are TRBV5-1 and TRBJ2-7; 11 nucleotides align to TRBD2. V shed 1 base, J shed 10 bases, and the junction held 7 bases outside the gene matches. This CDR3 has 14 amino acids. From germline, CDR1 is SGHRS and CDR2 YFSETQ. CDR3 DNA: TGCGCCAGCAGCTTGTTGGCTAGCGGGAGGAGACAGTACTTC. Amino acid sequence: CASSLLASGRRQYF.

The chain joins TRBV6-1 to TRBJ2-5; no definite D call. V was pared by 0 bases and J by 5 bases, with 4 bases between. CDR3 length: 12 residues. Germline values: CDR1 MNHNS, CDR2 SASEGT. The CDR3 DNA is TGTGCCAGCAGTGAAGCCCCTGAGACCCAGTACTTC. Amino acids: CASSEAPETQYF.

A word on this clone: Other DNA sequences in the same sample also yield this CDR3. Here the CDR3 reads CASSLGQGNSPLHF. DNA of the CDR3: TGTGCCAGCAGTCTGGGTCAGGGCAATTCACCCCTCCACTTT. This chain connects TRBV12-3 or TRBV12-4 to TRBJ1-6; maybe TRBD1 (5 bases). V was cut by 5 bases and J by 7 bases, with 12 bases left in between. This CDR3 region has 14 residues.

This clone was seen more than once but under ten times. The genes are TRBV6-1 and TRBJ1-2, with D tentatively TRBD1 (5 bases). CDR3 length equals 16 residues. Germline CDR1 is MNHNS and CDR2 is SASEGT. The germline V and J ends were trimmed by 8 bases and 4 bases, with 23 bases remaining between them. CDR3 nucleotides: TGTGCCAGCTCGCGCCGCGAGGGAAGCGGGGGCTATGGCTACACCTTC. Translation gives CASSRREGSGGYGYTF.

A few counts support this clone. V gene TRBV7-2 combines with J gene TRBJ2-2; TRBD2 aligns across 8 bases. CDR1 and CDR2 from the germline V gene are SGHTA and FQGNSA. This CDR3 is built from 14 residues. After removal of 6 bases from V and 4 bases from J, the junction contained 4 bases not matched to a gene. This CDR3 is CASRRLATTGELFF. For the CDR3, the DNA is TGTGCCAGCAGGCGACTAGCGACCACCGGGGAGCTGTTTTTT. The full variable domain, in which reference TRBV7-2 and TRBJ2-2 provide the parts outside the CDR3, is GAGVSQSPSNKVTEKGKDVELRCDPISGHTALYWYRQSLGQGLEFLIYFQGNSAPDKSGLPSDRFSAERTGGSVSTLTIQRTQQEDSAVYLCASRRLATTGELFFGEGSRLTVL.

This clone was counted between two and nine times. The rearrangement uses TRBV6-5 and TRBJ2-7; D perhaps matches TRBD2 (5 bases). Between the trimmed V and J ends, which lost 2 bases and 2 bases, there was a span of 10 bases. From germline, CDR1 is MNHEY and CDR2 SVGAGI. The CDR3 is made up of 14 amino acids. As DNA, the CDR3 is TGTGCCAGCAGTTACGGAGGCGGCACCTACGAGCAGTACTTC. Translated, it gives CASSYGGGTYEQYF.

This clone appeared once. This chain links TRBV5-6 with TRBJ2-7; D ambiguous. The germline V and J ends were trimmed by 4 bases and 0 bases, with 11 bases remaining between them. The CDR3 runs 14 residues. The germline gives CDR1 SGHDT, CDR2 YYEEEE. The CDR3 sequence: CASSLVRSSYEQYF. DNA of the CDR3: TGTGCCAGCAGCCTGGTACGGAGCTCCTACGAGCAGTACTTC.

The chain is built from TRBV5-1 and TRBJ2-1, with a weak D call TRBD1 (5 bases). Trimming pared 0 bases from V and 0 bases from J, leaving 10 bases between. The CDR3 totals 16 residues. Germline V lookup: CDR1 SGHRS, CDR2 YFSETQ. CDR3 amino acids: CASSLGGRVSYNEQFF. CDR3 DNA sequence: TGCGCCAGCAGCTTGGGGGGCAGGGTCTCCTACAATGAGCAGTTCTTC.

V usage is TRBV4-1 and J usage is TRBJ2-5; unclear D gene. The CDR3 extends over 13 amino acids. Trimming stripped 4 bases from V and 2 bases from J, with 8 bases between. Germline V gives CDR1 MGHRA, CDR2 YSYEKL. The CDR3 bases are TGCGCCAGCAGCCGCGCGGAACAAGAGACCCAGTACTTC. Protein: CASSRAEQETQYF.

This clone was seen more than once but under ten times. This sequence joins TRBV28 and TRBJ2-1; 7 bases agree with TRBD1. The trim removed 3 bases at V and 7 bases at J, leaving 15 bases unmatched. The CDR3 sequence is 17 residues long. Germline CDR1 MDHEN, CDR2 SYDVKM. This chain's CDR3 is CASSLGQGVPRGNEQFF. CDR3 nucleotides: TGTGCCAGCAGTTTGGGCCAGGGGGTACCTAGGGGGAATGAGCAGTTCTTC.

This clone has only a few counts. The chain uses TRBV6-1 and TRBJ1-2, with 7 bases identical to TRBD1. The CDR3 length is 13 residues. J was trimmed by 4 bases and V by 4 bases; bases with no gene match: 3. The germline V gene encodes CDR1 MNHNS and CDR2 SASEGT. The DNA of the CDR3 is TGTGCCAGCAGTGCCGGACAGGTCTATGGCTACACCTTC. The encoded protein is CASSAGQVYGYTF.

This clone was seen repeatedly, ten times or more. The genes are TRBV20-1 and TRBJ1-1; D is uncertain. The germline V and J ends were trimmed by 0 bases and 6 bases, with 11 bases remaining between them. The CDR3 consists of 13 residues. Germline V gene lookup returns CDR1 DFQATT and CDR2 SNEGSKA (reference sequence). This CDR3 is CSAREGGSAEAFF. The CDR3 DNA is TGCAGTGCTAGAGAGGGTGGGTCGGCTGAAGCTTTCTTT.

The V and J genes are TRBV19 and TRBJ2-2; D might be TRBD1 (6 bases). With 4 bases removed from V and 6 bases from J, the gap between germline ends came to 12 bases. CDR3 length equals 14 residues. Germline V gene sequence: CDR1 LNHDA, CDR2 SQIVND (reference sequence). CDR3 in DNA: TGTGCCAGTAGTACCGAGACAGGTCCCGGGGAGCTGTTTTTT. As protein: CASSTETGPGELFF.

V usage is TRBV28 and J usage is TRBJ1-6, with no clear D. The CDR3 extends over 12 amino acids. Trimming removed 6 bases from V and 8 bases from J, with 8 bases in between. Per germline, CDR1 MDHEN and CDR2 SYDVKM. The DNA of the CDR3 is TGTGCCAGCAGGGGAACGGATTCACCCCTCCACTTT. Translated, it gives CASRGTDSPLHF. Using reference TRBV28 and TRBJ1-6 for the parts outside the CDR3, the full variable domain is DVKVTQSSRYLVKRTGEKVFLECVQDMDHENMFWYRQDPGLGLRLIYFSYDVKMKEKGDIPEGYSVSREKKERFSLILESASTNQTSMYLCASRGTDSPLHFGNGTRLTVT.

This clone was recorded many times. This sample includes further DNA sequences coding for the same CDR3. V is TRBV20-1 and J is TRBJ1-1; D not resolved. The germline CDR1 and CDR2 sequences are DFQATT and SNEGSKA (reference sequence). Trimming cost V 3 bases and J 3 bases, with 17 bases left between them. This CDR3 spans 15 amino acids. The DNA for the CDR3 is TGCAGTGCTAGCCCCATTGAGGGCGGTGACACTGAAGCTTTCTTT. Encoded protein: CSASPIEGGDTEAFF.

The CDR3 region is CASSSRTGSSEQFF. Written as DNA, the CDR3 is TGCGCCAGCAGCTCACGGACAGGGTCAAGTGAGCAGTTCTTC. This sequence joins TRBV5-1 and TRBJ2-1; 8 bases line up with TRBD1. Germline V CDR1 and CDR2: SGHRS, YFSETQ. V gave up 3 bases and J gave up 9 bases; unmatched junction bases: 8. This CDR3 spans 14 amino acids.

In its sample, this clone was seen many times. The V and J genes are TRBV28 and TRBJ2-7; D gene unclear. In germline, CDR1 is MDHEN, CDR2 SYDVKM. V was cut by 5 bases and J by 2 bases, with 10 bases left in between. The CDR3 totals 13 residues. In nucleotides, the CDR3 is TGTGCCAGCAGTCTACCGTCTCCCTACGAGCAGTACTTC. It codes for CASSLPSPYEQYF.

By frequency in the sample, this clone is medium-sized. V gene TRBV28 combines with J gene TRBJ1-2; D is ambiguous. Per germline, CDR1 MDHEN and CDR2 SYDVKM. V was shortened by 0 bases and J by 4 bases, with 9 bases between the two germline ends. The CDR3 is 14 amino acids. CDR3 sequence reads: CASSLWRVGYGYTF. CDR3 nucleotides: TGTGCCAGCAGTTTATGGAGGGTGGGCTATGGCTACACCTTC.

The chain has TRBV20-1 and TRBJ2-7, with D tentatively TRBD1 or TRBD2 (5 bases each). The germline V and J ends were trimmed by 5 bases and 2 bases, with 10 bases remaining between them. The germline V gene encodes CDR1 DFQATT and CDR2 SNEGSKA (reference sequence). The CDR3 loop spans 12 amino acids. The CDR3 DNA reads TGCAGTGCTGGGGACCAGACCTACGAGCAGTACTTC. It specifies CSAGDQTYEQYF.

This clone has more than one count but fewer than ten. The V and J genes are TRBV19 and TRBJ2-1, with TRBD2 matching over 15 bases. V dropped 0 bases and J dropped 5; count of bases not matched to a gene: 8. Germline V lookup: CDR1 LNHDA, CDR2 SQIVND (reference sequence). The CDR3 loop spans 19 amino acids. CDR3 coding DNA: TGTGCCAGTAGTATAGATCTTTGGGGACTAGCGGGAGGAAACAATGAGCAGTTCTTC. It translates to CASSIDLWGLAGGNNEQFF.

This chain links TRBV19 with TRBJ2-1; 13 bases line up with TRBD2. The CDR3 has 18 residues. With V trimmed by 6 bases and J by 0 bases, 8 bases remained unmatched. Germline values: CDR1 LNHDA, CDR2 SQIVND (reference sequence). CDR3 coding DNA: TGTGCCAGTAGCCGAGGACTAGCGGGGGAGAGCTCCTACAATGAGCAGTTCTTC. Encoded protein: CASSRGLAGESSYNEQFF. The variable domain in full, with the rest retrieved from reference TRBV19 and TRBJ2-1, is DGGITQSPKYLFRKEGQNVTLSCEQNLNHDAMYWYRQDPGQGLRLIYYSQIVNDFQKGDIAEGYSVSREKKESFPLTVTSAQKNPTAFYLCASSRGLAGESSYNEQFFGPGTRLTVL.

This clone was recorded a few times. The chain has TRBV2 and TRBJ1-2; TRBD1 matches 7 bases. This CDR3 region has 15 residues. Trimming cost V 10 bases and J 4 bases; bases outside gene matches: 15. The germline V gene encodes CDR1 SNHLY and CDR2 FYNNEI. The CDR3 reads CATETGSKGVYGYTF. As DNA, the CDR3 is TGTGCCACCGAGACAGGGTCGAAGGGGGTCTATGGCTACACCTTC. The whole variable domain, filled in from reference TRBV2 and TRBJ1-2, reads EPEVTQTPSHQVTQMGQEVILRCVPISNHLYFYWYRQILGQKVEFLVSFYNNEISEKSEIFDDQFSVERPDGSNFTLKIRSTKLEDSAMYFCATETGSKGVYGYTFGSGTRLTVV.

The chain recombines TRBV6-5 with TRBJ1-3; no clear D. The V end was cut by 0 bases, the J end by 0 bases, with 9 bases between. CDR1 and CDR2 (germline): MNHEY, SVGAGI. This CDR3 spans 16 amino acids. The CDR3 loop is CASSYSRTSSGNTIYF. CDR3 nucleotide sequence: TGTGCCAGCAGTTACTCACGTACCAGCTCTGGAAACACCATATATTTT.